A single sample is the source of the 9 T cell receptor beta chains below, sequenced in a study of blood T cell repertoires in COVID-19. TCRdb's table, derived via immunoSEQ multiplex PCR, lists solely in-frame clones and lacks some. The sample contains about 350,000 clones, roughly 87% of which appear only once. Source material: PBMCs or T cells enriched from blood (not recorded which). These receptors all come from a woman in her 30s who had recovered from COVID-19.

The chain has TRBV18 and TRBJ2-3; 7 bases are shared with TRBD2. V lost 1 base, J lost 0 bases, and 1 base stayed unmatched. This CDR3 region has 15 residues. Germline assignment: CDR1 KGHSH and CDR2 LQKENI. CDR3 sequence: CASSPRSGSTDTQYF. CDR3 bases: TGTGCCAGCTCACCACGTAGCGGGAGCACAGATACGCAGTATTTT.

CDR3 sequence reads: CAISARGFGGVIYEQYF. The CDR3 nucleotides are TGTGCCATCAGTGCCCGGGGATTCGGGGGAGTTATCTACGAGCAGTACTTC. V and J are TRBV10-3 and TRBJ2-7; a weak D match, TRBD2 (6 bases). Deletions cut 4 bases from V and 3 bases from J, with 22 bases between. CDR1 is ENHRY and CDR2 is SYGVKD in the germline V gene. This CDR3 has 17 residues.

This clone was seen only once. The chain joins TRBV6-5 to TRBJ2-7, with D perhaps matching TRBD2 (6 bases). CDR3 length: 14 residues. V was cut by 4 bases and J by 4 bases, with 14 bases left in between. Germline CDR1 MNHEY, CDR2 SVGAGI. In DNA form, the CDR3 reads TGTGCCAGCAGTTCCCCCGGGACTGGGTACGAGCAGTACTTC. Translation gives CASSSPGTGYEQYF.

The chain combines TRBV28 with TRBJ1-5; maybe TRBD1 (6 bases). The CDR3 length is 14 residues. Germline V gene sequence: CDR1 MDHEN, CDR2 SYDVKM. V was trimmed by 6 bases and J by 0 bases, leaving 9 bases between them. The CDR3 loop reads CASRPTGSNQPQHF. CDR3 bases: TGTGCCAGCAGGCCGACAGGTAGCAATCAGCCCCAGCATTTT.

The chain couples TRBV2 to TRBJ1-5; 9 bases agree with TRBD1. The CDR3 loop spans 17 amino acids. Per the germline V gene, CDR1 is SNHLY and CDR2 is FYNNEI. The J segment lost 2 bases and the V segment lost 6 bases, leaving 11 bases of the junction unmatched. CDR3 bases: TGTGCCAGCAGGGCCTACAGGGGGCGCTTCGGCAATCAGCCCCAGCATTTT. As protein: CASRAYRGRFGNQPQHF.

The chain has TRBV11-2 and TRBJ2-2; D not certain. V was cut by 5 bases and J by 0 bases, with 16 bases left in between. CDR3 length: 17 amino acids. Germline V gene data show CDR1 as SGHAT and CDR2 as FQNNGV. For the CDR3, the DNA is TGTGCCAGCAGCCCCGGGTTGAACCCCGCGAACACCGGGGAGCTGTTTTTT. Its protein product is CASSPGLNPANTGELFF.

The rearrangement links TRBV7-9 to TRBJ1-1; TRBD1 is a possible D gene (5 bases). V lost 4 bases and J lost 3, with 15 bases in between. Germline lookup yields CDR1 SEHNR and CDR2 FQNEAQ (reference sequence). The CDR3 is 15 amino acids. DNA for the CDR3: TGTGCCAGCAGCTCGTCCCCGGGGGTGGACACTGAAGCTTTCTTT. This encodes CASSSSPGVDTEAFF.

V gene TRBV5-6 combines with J gene TRBJ1-1; weak D call: TRBD1 (5 bases). Germline values: CDR1 SGHDT, CDR2 YYEEEE. Trimming shortened V by 2 bases and J by 11 bases, and 25 bases separated the two germline ends. There are 16 residues in the CDR3. CDR3 nucleotides: TGTGCCAGCAGCTTTGGAAGTGGGGCAGCCGTAAGGTGGGCTTTCTTT. Protein sequence: CASSFGSGAAVRWAFF.

This clone has only one observation. This chain's CDR3 is CASSLALGQGAVYGYTF. The CDR3 coding sequence is TGTGCCAGCAGCTTGGCCCTGGGACAGGGGGCAGTTTATGGCTACACCTTC. The chain couples TRBV5-4 to TRBJ1-2; 12 bases are shared with TRBD1. The germline V gene encodes CDR1 SGHNT and CDR2 YYREEE (reference sequence). The CDR3 covers 17 residues. Trimming cost V 0 bases and J 5 bases; bases outside gene matches: 8.